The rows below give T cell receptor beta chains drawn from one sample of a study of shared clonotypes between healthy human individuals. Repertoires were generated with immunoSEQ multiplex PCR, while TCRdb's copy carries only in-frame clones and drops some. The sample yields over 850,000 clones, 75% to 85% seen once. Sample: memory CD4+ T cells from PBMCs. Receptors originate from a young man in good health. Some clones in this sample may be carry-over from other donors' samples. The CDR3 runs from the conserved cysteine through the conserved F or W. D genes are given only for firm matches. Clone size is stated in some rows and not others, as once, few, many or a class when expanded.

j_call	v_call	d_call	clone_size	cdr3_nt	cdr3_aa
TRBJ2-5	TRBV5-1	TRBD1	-	TGCGCCAGCAGCTGGGGGACAGCGAACCAAGAGACCCAGTACTTC	CASSWGTANQETQYF
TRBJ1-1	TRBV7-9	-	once	TGTGCCAGCAGCTCCCAGGGGCAGGGGAACACTGAAGCTTTCTTT	CASSSQGQGNTEAFF
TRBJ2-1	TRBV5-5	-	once	TGTGCCAGCAGCTTGAACGTTTACAATGAGCAGTTCTTC	CASSLNVYNEQFF
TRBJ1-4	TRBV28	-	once	TGTGCCAGCAGTTCCTCAGGGGCAACTAATGAAAAACTGTTTTTT	CASSSSGATNEKLFF
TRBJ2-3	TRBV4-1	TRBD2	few	TGCGCCAGCAGCCAAGATTATGGGACTAGCGGGAGGGCCCCCACGGATACGCAGTATTTT	CASSQDYGTSGRAPTDTQYF
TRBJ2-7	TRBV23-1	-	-	TGCGCCCAAGATGGCCCGCCTCGGGGCTACTCCTACGAGCAGTACTTC	CAQDGPPRGYSYEQYF
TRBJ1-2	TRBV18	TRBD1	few	TGTGCCAGCTCACGGACAGGTTCTAACTATGGCTACACCTTC	CASSRTGSNYGYTF
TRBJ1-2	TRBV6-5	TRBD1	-	TGTGCCAGCAGGCCGGGACAGGGCAGCTATGGCTACACCTTC	CASRPGQGSYGYTF
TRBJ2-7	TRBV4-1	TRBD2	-	TGCGCCAGCAGCCACCCGTTTAGCGGGTCCTCCTACGAGCAGTACTTC	CASSHPFSGSSYEQYF
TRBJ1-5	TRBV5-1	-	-	TGCGCCAGCAGCTTCGGGCCCGGAGTTCAGCCCCAGCATTTT	CASSFGPGVQPQHF
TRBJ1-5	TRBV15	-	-	TGTGCCACCAGCAGAGCGGGATCCAATCAGCCCCAGCATTTT	CATSRAGSNQPQHF
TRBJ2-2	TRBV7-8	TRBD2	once	TGTGCCAGCAGCCCCCGGGGGGTCAACACCGGGGAGCTGTTTTTT	CASSPRGVNTGELFF
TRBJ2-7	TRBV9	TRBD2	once	TGTGCCAGCAGCCCGGTCAGCGGGAGTTACGAGCAGTACTTC	CASSPVSGSYEQYF
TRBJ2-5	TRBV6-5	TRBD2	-	TGTGCCAGCAGCTCCCCGGGACTAGGTCAAGAGACCCAGTACTTC	CASSSPGLGQETQYF
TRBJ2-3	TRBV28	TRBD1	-	TGTGCCAGCAGTTTATCTGGCAGGGGGCGCAAAGCAGATACGCAGTATTTT	CASSLSGRGRKADTQYF
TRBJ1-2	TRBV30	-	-	TGTGCCTGGAGTGACGTTTGGGATTTTGGCTACACCTTC	CAWSDVWDFGYTF
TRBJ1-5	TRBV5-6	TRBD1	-	TGTGCCAGCAGCTTGCGAACGACAGGGGTGATTGGTCAGCCCCAGCATTTT	CASSLRTTGVIGQPQHF
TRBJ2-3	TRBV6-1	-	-	TGTGCCAGCAGTGAAAGGTGGCGGCAGGGAGGAGATACGCAGTATTTT	CASSERWRQGGDTQYF
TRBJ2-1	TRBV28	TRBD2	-	TGTGCCAGCACCGCCCTTCTAGCGGAGTCCTACAATGAGCAGTTCTTC	CASTALLAESYNEQFF
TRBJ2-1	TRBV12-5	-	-	TGTGCTAGTGGTCTGGGGGGACTTTTCTACAATGAGCAGTTCTTC	CASGLGGLFYNEQFF
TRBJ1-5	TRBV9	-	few	TGTGCCAGCAGCGTAGATTTGGGGGCCAGTCAGCCCCAGCATTTT	CASSVDLGASQPQHF
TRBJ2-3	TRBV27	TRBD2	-	TGTGCCAGCAGTTTTCGGGGGGGTACGCAGTATTTT	CASSFRGGTQYF
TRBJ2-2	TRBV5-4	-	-	TGTGCCAGCAGCTTCTTACCCGGAGCGGGGGAGCTGTTTTTT	CASSFLPGAGELFF
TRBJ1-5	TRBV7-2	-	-	TGTGCCAGCAGCTTAGGCCGAAGCAATCAGCCCCAGCATTTT	CASSLGRSNQPQHF
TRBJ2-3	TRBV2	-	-	TGTGCCAGCACAGGGAGGATGGGCACAGATACGCAGTATTTT	CASTGRMGTDTQYF
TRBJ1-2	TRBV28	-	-	TGTGCCAGCACCCGGGCCCATGGCTACACCTTC	CASTRAHGYTF
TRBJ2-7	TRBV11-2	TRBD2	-	TGTGCCAGCAGCCCTACCCCTAGCGGGCCGAGCTCCTACGAGCAGTACTTC	CASSPTPSGPSSYEQYF
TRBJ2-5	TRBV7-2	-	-	TGTGCCAGCAGTCAGGGGGGTACAGGTACCCAGTACTTC	CASSQGGTGTQYF
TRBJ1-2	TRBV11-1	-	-	TGTGCCAGCAGCTTAGGAGACGGAAGGGCTGGCTACACCTTC	CASSLGDGRAGYTF
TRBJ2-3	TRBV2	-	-	TGTGCCAGCAGGTCAGATACGCAGTATTTT	CASRSDTQYF
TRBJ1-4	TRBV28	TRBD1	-	TGTGCCAGCAGACGGACAGGGTGGGATGAAAAACTGTTTTTT	CASRRTGWDEKLFF
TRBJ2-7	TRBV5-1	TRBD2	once	TGCGCCAGCAGCCCCGGGACTAGCAGATCCTACGAGCAGTACTTC	CASSPGTSRSYEQYF
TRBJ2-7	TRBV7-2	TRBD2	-	TGTGCCAGCAGCTTCGGTGCGGGGGGCTCCTACGAGCAGTACTTC	CASSFGAGGSYEQYF
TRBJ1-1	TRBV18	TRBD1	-	TGTGTCAGCTTACCACAGGGGGCGGACACTGAAGCTTTCTTT	CVSLPQGADTEAFF
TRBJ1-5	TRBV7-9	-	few	TGTGCCAGCAGCTTACAGGGGAGTAATCAGCCCCAGCATTTT	CASSLQGSNQPQHF
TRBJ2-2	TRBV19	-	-	TGTGCCAGTTGTGACATATCGAGTCGGGGCACCGGGGAGCTGTTTTTT	CASCDISSRGTGELFF
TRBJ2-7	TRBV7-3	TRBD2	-	TGTGCCAGCAGATATTACTCCCCGACTAGCGGGAAGCCAAACGAGCAGTACTTC	CASRYYSPTSGKPNEQYF
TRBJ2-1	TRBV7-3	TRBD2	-	TGTGCCAGCAGCTCGGTAACTAGCGGGACTCGGGGTGAGCAGTTCTTC	CASSSVTSGTRGEQFF
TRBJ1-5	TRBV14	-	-	TGTGCCAGCAGCCAAGGGAGAACCCAGCCCCAGCATTTT	CASSQGRTQPQHF
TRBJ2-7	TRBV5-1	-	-	TGCGCCAGCAGCTTGGGTCTAGCGTTCTACGAGCAGTACTTC	CASSLGLAFYEQYF
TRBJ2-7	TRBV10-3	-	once	TGTGCCATCAGCCCCACCTCCTACGAGCAGTACTTC	CAISPTSYEQYF
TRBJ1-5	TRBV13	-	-	TGTGCCAGCAGCTTACAGGGCTATCAGCCCCAGCATTTT	CASSLQGYQPQHF
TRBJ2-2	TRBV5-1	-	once	TGCGCCAGCAGCTTGATGAAGGGGGGACCCGGGGAGCTGTTTTTT	CASSLMKGGPGELFF
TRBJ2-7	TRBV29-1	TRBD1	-	TGCAGCGCCCGACAGGGGGGGAACGAGCAGTACTTC	CSARQGGNEQYF
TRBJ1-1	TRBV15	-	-	TGTGCCACCAGCGGAGAAAGGATCACTGAAGCTTTCTTT	CATSGERITEAFF
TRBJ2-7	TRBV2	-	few	TGTGCCAGCAAACCGGACTTCGGCGACGAGCAGTACTTC	CASKPDFGDEQYF
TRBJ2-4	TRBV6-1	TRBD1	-	TGTGCCAGCAGTAGGACAGGGGAAAACATTCAGTACTTC	CASSRTGENIQYF
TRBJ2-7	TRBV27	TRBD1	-	TGTGCCAGCAGTAAACAGGGGGCTATTCCCTACGAGCAGTACTTC	CASSKQGAIPYEQYF
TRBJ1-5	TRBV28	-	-	TGTGCCAGCAGTTTCGGCCCAGGGGATCAGCCCCAGCATTTT	CASSFGPGDQPQHF
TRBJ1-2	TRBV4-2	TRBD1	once	TGTGCCAGCAGCCAGGGCTTTACGCGCGCCAGGGGGCGTTGGAACTATGGCTACACCTTC	CASSQGFTRARGRWNYGYTF